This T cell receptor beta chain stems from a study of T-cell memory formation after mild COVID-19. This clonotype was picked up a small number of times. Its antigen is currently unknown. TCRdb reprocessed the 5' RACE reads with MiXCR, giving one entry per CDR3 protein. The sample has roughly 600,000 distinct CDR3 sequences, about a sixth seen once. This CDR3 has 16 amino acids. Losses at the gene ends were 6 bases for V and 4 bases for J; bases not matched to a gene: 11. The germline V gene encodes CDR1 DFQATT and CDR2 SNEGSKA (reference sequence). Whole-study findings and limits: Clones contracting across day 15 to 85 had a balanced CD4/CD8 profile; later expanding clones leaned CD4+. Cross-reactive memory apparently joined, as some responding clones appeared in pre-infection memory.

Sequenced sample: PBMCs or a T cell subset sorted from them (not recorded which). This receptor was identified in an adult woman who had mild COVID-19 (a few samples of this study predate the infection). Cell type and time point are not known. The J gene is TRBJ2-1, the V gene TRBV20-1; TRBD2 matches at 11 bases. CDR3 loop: CSAYPRSSGGYNEQFF. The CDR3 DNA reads TGCAGTGCCTACCCCCGATCTAGCGGGGGGTACAATGAGCAGTTCTTC.